Described below is a single T cell receptor beta chain sequence and its context. The antigen remains unidentified. This entry belongs to a study of Ad26.COV2.S vaccination and SARS-CoV-2 variants. For the study at large: Once or twice, 56 days apart, Ad26.COV2.S was delivered intramuscularly.

The CDR3 sequence is 17 residues long. The germline V gene encodes CDR1 SGHVS and CDR2 FNYEAQ. J was trimmed by 2 bases and V by 5 bases; bases with no gene match: 9. Study-level points and caveats: Recipients of either vaccine or placebo displayed similar breadth of non-spike TCRs. Overall T cell responses may have been underestimated by the analyses of TCR breadth and depth.

Produced via immunoSEQ multiplex PCR; TCRdb's table is partial and in-frame only. The sample records just under 250,000 clones, approximately 87% being singletons. Treatment meaning: 15 to 20 received Ad26.COV2.S at low or high dose, single or two shots; 5 received placebo; per-sample allocation not given. Specimen acquisition occurred on day 63 following the initial vaccine or placebo injection. Vaccination used an Ad26 vector expressing Wuhan-strain SARS-CoV-2 spike. V is TRBV7-6 and J is TRBJ1-5; TRBD1 matches 10 bases. This TCR came from a person aged 18-65 years who received the Ad26.COV2.S COVID-19 vaccine or a placebo. Material: peripheral blood, obtained in a trial of Ad26.COV2.S vaccine versus placebo. As DNA, the CDR3 is TGTGCCAGCAGCCCGACGGACAGGGGGTCGGGCAATCAGCCCCAGCATTTT. Its translation is CASSPTDRGSGNQPQHF.